This T cell receptor (beta chain) was captured by sequencing in a study of blood T cell repertoires in COVID-19 (dated by TCRdb to 2019 to 2021). About the full investigation: Samples from collaborators originated in the United States, Italy and Spain and spanned both the acute and convalescent phases of COVID-19. The material from the prospective study consisted of cDNA or gDNA derived from T cells, B-cell-depleted T cells, or PBMCs. Subjects who had been exposed to COVID-19, were actively infected with it, or had recovered from it provided the deeply sampled blood TCRbeta repertoires that made up the dataset. The repertoires were released in a freely available public database intended as a resource for research on the immune response to SARS-CoV-2. The samples were drawn from the first 160 participants of the ongoing ImmuneRACE study and from roughly 1,300 subjects provided by 6 global collaborators. Sample metadata almost always included a de-identified subject ID, COVID-19 status, age in years and sex. Where available, HLA class I and class II types were taken from metadata supplied by the sample provider and were not determined by assay-based typing.

With respect to this clone: Its target antigen remains unknown. Per-nucleotide qualities are absent, and no much larger clonotype sits a single base away.

General conclusions and limits of the study: Clinical and demographic metadata were provided uncurated, with the amount varying by source and participant.

The immunoSEQ Assay, a bias-controlled multiplex PCR, was used to amplify TCRbeta CDR3 regions from genomic DNA. Turning to the authors' computational methods: Within the assay, amplification of reference gene primers was used to estimate how many nucleated cells each sample contained. Sequence reads were collapsed and filtered to measure the absolute abundance of every unique TCRbeta CDR3 rearrangement. Productive Simpson clonality was computed per sample as the square root of Simpson's diversity index over productive rearrangements. TCRdb's version of the immuneACCESS table is confined to in-frame rearrangements and falls short of the full clone set. An unresolved V gene accounts for under half of the shortfall where checked; the remainder is of unknown origin. That table gives V, J and clone size, and the DNA gave D and trimming. The sample has 490,000 or so clones on record, around 87% of them singletons. Over 1.5% of the sample comes from the top ten.

Cut back by 11 bases and 4 bases, the V and J ends lie 14 bases apart. From its cysteine to its phenylalanine, the CDR3 spans 12 amino acids. Solely the CDR3 DNA is kept, with 36 bases framed from the first base. Participants in the prospective study were aged about 18 to 95 years, lived in 20 to 25 United States geographic areas, and enrolled through a virtual design. To assign participants to cohorts, the prospective study relied on clinical history that participants themselves reported in a screening survey and a study questionnaire. Recovered participants in ImmuneRACE Cohort 3 were defined as having two consecutive negative NP/OP PCR tests, clearance from a healthcare professional, or resolution of symptoms. Each participant in the prospective study had whole blood, serum and a nasopharyngeal or oropharyngeal swab collected by mobile phlebotomists. Over a roughly two-month period, participants in the prospective study had the option of providing additional blood draws and questionnaires. Blood samples from the prospective study were shipped frozen or at room temperature prior to DNA extraction.

The chain couples TRBV12-3 or TRBV12-4 to TRBJ2-5, and TRBD1 may be the D gene, going by 7 matching bases. Sequenced sample: PBMCs or T cells enriched from blood (not recorded which). The clonotype comes from a woman aged 40 to 49 who had recovered from COVID-19. The CDR3 protein sequence reads: CAVRQGGETQYF. The nucleotide sequence reads as follows: TGTGCCGTCCGACAGGGAGGAGAGACCCAGTACTTC.